This TCR beta chain was found in a study of blood T cell repertoires in COVID-19. Overall study context: Acute and convalescent COVID-19 specimens originated in the United States, Italy and Spain. T cells, B-cell-depleted T cells, or PBMCs supplied cDNA or gDNA.

As processed by the authors: Estimates of nucleated cell counts were drawn from the amplification of reference gene primers. Assay used: immunoSEQ multiplex PCR; TCRdb lists only in-frame clones, some missing. V, J and clone size are taken as reported in that table, and D and trimming were inferred from the DNA itself. The sample holds 100,000 to 150,000 clones, around nine tenths seen once. This CDR3 region has 15 residues. Trimming cost V 4 bases and J 5 bases; bases outside gene matches: 9. From germline, CDR1 is SGHRS and CDR2 YFSETQ. V gene TRBV5-1 combines with J gene TRBJ2-1, with 7 bases that match TRBD2. The sequence was obtained from a woman at least 80 years old with acute or convalescent COVID-19. The sample consisted of peripheral blood. CDR3 in DNA: TGCGCCAGCAGCCCGGGGGGTACACTCGACAATGAGCAGTTCTTC. As protein: CASSPGGTLDNEQFF.